These 7 T cell receptor beta chains originate from one sample sequenced in a study of OX40 agonist ivuxolimab in advanced cancers. Data came from immunoSEQ multiplex PCR; TCRdb stores just in-frame clones and leaves some out. The table shows tens of thousands of clones, with approximately 90% occurring only once. Sequencing was performed on CD4+ or CD8+ T cells sorted from blood, taken in a trial of the OX40 agonist ivuxolimab. These receptors originate from an adult with an advanced solid tumor such as melanoma, head and neck, liver or kidney cancer.

The genes are TRBV19 and TRBJ1-3, with D possibly being TRBD1 (5 bases). Germline V CDR1 and CDR2: LNHDA, SQIVND (reference sequence). The CDR3 is 13 amino acids. In DNA form, the CDR3 reads TGTGCGGGGGGACCGTCCTCTGGAAACACCATATATTTT. Protein product: CAGGPSSGNTIYF. Together with reference TRBV19 and TRBJ1-3, the CDR3 gives the full variable domain: DGGITQSPKYLFRKEGQNVTLSCEQNLNHDAMYWYRQDPGQGLRLIYYSQIVNDFQKGDIAEGYSVSREKKESFPLTVTSAQKNPTAFYLCAGGPSSGNTIYFGEGSWLTVV.

The rearrangement uses TRBV19 and TRBJ2-6, with D tentatively TRBD2 (6 bases). The CDR3 spans 17 residues. The V end was cut by 3 bases, the J end by 2 bases, with 14 bases between. CDR1 is LNHDA and CDR2 is SQIVND in the germline V gene (reference sequence). The CDR3, as DNA: TGTGCCAGTAGTATGGGTGGCGGGGTGGCTGGGGCCAACGTCCTGACTTTC. Its protein product is CASSMGGGVAGANVLTF.

J is TRBJ1-4 and V is TRBV6-1, with 9 bases fitting TRBD1. V trimming: 6 bases; J trimming: 7 bases; junction bases outside the gene matches: 3. CDR3 length: 13 residues. The germline V gene encodes CDR1 MNHNS and CDR2 SASEGT. The CDR3 sequence is CASSPDRGEKLFF. The CDR3, as DNA: TGTGCCAGCAGCCCGGACAGGGGTGAAAAACTGTTTTTT.

This sequence joins TRBV25-1 and TRBJ2-3; D possibly corresponds to TRBD2 (5 bases). V shed 1 base and J shed 5 bases, with 16 bases lying between them. The germline V gene encodes CDR1 MGHDK and CDR2 SYGVNS. This CDR3 is 16 amino acids long. The CDR3 loop reads CASSESFAREIDTQYF. Written as DNA, the CDR3 is TGTGCCAGCAGTGAATCCTTTGCTAGGGAGATAGATACGCAGTATTTT.

The V gene is TRBV10-3, the J gene TRBJ1-1, with D possibly TRBD1 on 6 matching bases. Trimming pared 0 bases from V and 7 bases from J, leaving 15 bases between. The CDR3 consists of 15 residues. Germline loops: CDR1 ENHRY, CDR2 SYGVKD. The CDR3 loop reads CAISESWGARFEAFF. In DNA form, the CDR3 reads TGTGCCATCAGTGAGTCGTGGGGGGCTAGGTTTGAAGCTTTCTTT.

This rearrangement joins TRBV6-6 to TRBJ2-2; D perhaps matches TRBD2 (5 bases). There are 14 residues in the CDR3. V was clipped by 5 bases and J by 3 bases, with 10 bases between them. Germline V gene lookup returns CDR1 MNHNY and CDR2 SVGAGI (reference sequence). The DNA for the CDR3 is TGTGCCAGCAGTACCCCGAGGGACACCGGGGAGCTGTTTTTT. It codes for CASSTPRDTGELFF.

For the CDR3, the DNA is TGTGCCAGCAGCTTTGGGGGCCAAGAGACCCAGTACTTC. It codes for CASSFGGQETQYF. The chain recombines TRBV7-2 with TRBJ2-5, with D perhaps matching TRBD1 or TRBD2 (5 bases each). V lost 3 bases and J 1 base, leaving 6 bases between the germline ends. The CDR3 extends over 13 amino acids. Germline CDR1 SGHTA, CDR2 FQGNSA.